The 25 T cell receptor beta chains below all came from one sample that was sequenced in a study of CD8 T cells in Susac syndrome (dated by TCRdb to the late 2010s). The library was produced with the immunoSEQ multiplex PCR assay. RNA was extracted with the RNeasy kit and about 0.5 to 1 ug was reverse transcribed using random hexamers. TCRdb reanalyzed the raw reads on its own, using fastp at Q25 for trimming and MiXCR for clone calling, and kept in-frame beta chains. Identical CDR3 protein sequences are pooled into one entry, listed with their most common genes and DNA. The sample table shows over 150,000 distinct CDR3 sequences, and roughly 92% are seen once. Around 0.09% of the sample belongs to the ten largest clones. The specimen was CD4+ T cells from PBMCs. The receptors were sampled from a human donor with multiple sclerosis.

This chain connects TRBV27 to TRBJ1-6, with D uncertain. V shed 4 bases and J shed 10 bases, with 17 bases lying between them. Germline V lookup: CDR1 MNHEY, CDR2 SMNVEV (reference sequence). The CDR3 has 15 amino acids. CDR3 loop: CASSSRSGLGSPLHF. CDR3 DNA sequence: TGTGCCAGCAGTTCCAGGAGCGGGCTTGGATCACCCCTCCACTTT.

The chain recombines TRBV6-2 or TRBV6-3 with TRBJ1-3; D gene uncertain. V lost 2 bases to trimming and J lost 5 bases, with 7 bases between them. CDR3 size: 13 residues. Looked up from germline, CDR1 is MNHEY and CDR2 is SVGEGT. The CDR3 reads CASSYGLRNTIYF. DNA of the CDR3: TGTGCCAGCAGTTACGGACTCCGAAACACCATATATTTT.

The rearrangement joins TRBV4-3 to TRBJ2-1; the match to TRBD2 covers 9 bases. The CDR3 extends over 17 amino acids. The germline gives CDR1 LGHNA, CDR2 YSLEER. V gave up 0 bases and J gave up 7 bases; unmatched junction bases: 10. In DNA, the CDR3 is TGCGCCAGCAGCCAAGATTTCGGCCTAGCGGGGCCAAATGAGCAGTTCTTC. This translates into CASSQDFGLAGPNEQFF.

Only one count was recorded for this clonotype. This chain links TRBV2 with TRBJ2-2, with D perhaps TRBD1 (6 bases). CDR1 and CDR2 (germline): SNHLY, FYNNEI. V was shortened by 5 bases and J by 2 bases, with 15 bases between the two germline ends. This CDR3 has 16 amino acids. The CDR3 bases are TGTGCCAGCAGTTCACAGGGACACCAAAACACCGGGGAGCTGTTTTTT. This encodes CASSSQGHQNTGELFF. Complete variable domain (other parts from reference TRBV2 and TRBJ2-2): EPEVTQTPSHQVTQMGQEVILRCVPISNHLYFYWYRQILGQKVEFLVSFYNNEISEKSEIFDDQFSVERPDGSNFTLKIRSTKLEDSAMYFCASSSQGHQNTGELFFGEGSRLTVL.

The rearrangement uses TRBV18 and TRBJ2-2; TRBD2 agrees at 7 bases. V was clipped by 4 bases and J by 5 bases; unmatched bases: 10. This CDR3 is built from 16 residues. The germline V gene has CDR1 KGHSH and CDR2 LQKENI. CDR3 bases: TGTGCCAGCTCACGCGGGACTAACGGGACGACCGGGGAGCTGTTTTTT. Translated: CASSRGTNGTTGELFF.

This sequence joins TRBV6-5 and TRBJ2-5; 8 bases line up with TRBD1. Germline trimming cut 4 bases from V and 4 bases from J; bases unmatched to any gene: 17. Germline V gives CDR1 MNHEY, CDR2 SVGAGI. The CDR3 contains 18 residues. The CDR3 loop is CASSSGRIGQGLGETQYF. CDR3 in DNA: TGTGCCAGCAGTTCTGGGCGTATAGGACAGGGTCTAGGAGAGACCCAGTACTTC.

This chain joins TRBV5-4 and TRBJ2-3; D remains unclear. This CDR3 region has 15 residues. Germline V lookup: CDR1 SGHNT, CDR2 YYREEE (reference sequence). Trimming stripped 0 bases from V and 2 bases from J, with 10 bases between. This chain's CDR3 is CASSLELSYTDTQYF. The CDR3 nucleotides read TGTGCCAGCAGCTTGGAGCTTTCTTACACAGATACGCAGTATTTT. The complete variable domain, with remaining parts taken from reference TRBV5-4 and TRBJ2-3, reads ETGVTQSPTHLIKTRGQQVTLRCSSQSGHNTVSWYQQALGQGPQFIFQYYREEENGRGNFPPRFSGLQFPNYSSELNVNALELDDSALYLCASSLELSYTDTQYFGPGTRLTVL.

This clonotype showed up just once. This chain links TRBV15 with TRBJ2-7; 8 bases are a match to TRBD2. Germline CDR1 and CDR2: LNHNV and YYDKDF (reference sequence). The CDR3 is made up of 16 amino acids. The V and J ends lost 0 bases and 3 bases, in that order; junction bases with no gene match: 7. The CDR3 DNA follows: TGTGCCACCAGCAGAGATTTAGGGGGACTAGGCTACGAGCAGTACTTC. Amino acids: CATSRDLGGLGYEQYF.

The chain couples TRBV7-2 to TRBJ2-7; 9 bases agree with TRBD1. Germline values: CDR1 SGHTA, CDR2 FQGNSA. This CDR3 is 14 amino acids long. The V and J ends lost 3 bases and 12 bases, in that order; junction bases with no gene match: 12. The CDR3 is CASSFAPGQGGGYF. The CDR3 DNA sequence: TGTGCCAGCAGCTTCGCTCCGGGACAGGGAGGGGGGTACTTC.

This chain's CDR3 is CASSPGLAGGMTQYF. In nucleotides, the CDR3 is TGTGCCAGCAGCCCGGGACTAGCGGGGGGGATGACCCAGTACTTC. The chain carries TRBV7-2 and TRBJ2-5; 16 bases align to TRBD2. The CDR3 runs 15 residues. The germline V gene encodes CDR1 SGHTA and CDR2 FQGNSA. V shed 5 bases and J 7 bases; nucleotides not matched to a gene: 4.

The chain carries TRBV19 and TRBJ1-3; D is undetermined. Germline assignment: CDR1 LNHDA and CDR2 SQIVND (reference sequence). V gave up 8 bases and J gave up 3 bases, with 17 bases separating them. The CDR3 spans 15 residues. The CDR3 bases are TGTGCCAGTCGCCCAGTTGGAGTGAATGGAAACACCATATATTTT. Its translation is CASRPVGVNGNTIYF.

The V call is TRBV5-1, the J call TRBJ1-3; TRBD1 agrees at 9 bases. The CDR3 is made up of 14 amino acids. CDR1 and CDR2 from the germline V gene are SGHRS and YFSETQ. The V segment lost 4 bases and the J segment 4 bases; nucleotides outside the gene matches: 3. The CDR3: CASSPGQGGNTIYF. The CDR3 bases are TGCGCCAGCAGCCCGGGACAGGGAGGAAACACCATATATTTT.

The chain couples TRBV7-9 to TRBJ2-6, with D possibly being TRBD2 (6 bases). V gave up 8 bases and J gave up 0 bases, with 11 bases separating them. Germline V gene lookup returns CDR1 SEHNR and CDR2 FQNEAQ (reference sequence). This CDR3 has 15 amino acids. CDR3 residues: CASWRDLSGANVLTF. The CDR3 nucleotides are TGTGCCAGCTGGAGGGACCTCTCTGGGGCCAACGTCCTGACTTTC.

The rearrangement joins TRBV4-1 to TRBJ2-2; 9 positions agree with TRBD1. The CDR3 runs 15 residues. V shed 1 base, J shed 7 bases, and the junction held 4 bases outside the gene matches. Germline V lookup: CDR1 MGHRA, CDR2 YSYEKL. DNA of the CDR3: TGCGCCAGCAGCCAAGGGGACAGGGAGCACGGGGAGCTGTTTTTT. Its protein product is CASSQGDREHGELFF.

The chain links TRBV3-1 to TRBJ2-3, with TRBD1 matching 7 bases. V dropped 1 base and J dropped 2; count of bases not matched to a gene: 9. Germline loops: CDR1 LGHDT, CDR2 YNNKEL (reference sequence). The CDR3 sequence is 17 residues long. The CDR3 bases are TGTGCCAGCAGCCAAGGACGGGACAGCACGGCCACAGATACGCAGTATTTT. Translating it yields CASSQGRDSTATDTQYF.

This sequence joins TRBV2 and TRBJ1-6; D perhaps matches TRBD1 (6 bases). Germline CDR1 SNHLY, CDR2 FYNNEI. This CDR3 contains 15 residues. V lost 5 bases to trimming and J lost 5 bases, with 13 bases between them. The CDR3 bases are TGTGCCAGCAGTACCGACAGGAGGGATAATTCACCCCTCCACTTT. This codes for CASSTDRRDNSPLHF.

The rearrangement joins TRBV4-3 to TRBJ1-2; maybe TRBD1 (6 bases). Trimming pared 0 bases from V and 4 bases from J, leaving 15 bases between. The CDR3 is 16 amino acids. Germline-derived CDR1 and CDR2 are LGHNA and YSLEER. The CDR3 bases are TGCGCCAGCAGCCAAGATTTAATTGGGGGCAGCTATGGCTACACCTTC. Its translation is CASSQDLIGGSYGYTF.

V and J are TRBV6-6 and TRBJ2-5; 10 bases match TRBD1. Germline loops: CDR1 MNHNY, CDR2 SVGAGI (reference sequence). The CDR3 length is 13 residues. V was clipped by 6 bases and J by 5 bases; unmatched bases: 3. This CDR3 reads CASRRQGAETQYF. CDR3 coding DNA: TGTGCCAGCAGGAGACAGGGGGCCGAGACCCAGTACTTC.

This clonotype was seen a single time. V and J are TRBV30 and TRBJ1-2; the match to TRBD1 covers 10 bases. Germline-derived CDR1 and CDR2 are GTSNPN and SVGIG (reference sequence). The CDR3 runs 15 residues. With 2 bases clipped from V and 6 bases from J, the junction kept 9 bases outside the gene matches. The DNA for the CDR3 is TGTGCCTGGAGTCCGCTGGGACAGGGGAGGCATGGCTACACCTTC. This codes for CAWSPLGQGRHGYTF.

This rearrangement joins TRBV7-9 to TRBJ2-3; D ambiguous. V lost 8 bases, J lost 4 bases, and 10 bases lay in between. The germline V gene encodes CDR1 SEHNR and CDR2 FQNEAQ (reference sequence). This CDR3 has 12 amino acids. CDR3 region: CASGGVPDTQYF. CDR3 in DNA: TGTGCCAGCGGTGGGGTCCCAGATACGCAGTATTTT.

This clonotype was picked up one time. The CDR3 bases are TGTGCCAGCAGCGTAGCTCCGGGACTAGCCAATGAGCAGTTCTTC. Residues: CASSVAPGLANEQFF. This sequence joins TRBV9 and TRBJ2-1; TRBD2 aligns across 9 bases. Germline CDR1 reads SGDLS; CDR2 reads YYNGEE. The CDR3 runs 15 residues. Trimming took 0 bases from V and 6 from J; bases not matched to a gene: 4. Using reference TRBV9 and TRBJ2-1 for the parts outside the CDR3, the full variable domain is DSGVTQTPKHLITATGQRVTLRCSPRSGDLSVYWYQQSLDQGLQFLIQYYNGEERAKGNILERFSAQQFPDLHSELNLSSLELGDSALYFCASSVAPGLANEQFFGPGTRLTVL.

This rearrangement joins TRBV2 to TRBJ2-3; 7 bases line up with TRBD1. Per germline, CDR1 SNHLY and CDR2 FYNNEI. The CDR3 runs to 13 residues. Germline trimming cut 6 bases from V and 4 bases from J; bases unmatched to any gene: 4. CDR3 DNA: TGTGCCAGCAGGCGACAGGGACCAGATACGCAGTATTTT. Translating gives CASRRQGPDTQYF.

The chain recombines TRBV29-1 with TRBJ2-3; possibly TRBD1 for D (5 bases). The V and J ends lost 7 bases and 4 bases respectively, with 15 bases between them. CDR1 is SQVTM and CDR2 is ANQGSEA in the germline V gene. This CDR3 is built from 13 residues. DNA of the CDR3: TGCAGCGGATGGATACAAGGGGCAGATACGCAGTATTTT. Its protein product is CSGWIQGADTQYF.

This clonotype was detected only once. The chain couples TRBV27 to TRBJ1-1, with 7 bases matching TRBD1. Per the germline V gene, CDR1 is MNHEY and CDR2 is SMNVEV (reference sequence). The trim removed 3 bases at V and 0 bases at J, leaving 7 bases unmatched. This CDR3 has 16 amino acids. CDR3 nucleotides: TGTGCCAGCAGTTTCGTATCAGGGGGGATGAACACTGAAGCTTTCTTT. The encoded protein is CASSFVSGGMNTEAFF.

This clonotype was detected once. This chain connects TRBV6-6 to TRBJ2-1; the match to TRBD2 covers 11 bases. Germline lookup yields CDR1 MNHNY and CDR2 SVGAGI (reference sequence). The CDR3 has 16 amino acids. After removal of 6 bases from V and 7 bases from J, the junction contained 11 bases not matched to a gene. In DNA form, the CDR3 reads TGTGCCAGCAGCCACCGACTAGCGGGAAAAGAGAATGAGCAGTTCTTC. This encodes CASSHRLAGKENEQFF.